This TCR beta chain was recovered during a study of monozygotic twins with inflammatory bowel disease. Germline CDR1 reads SGDLS; CDR2 reads YYNGEE. This CDR3 contains 15 residues. TCRdb reanalyzed the 5' RACE reads and collapses them to one entry per CDR3 protein, without DNA. The sample data list 93,000 or so distinct CDR3 sequences. This clonotype was obtained from a human donor with ulcerative colitis or Crohn's disease, or a healthy co-twin of an affected twin (not recorded which). The source material was blood. This rearrangement joins TRBV9 to TRBJ1-1; TCRdb reports TRBD1, a call that lacks DNA to check it against. The CDR3: CASSVVPTPNTEAFF.